This TCR beta chain was documented in a study of OX40 agonist ivuxolimab in advanced cancers. The study's findings and limits: At doses 0.1 to 3.0 mg/kg, CD4+ and CD8+ clones expanded. CD8+ T cells were the subset that, on average, had more expanded clones than CD4+.

The protocol was immunoSEQ multiplex PCR, while the TCRdb copy is restricted to in-frame clones and leaves out a portion. Of 55,000 to 80,000 clones listed, 86% are singletons. The CDR3 is made up of 18 amino acids. V lost 4 bases to trimming and J lost 4 bases; unmatched junction nucleotides: 14. Germline loops: CDR1 LNHDA, CDR2 SQIVND (reference sequence). In the case of this clone: What it binds is not known.

The receptor's source is an adult with an advanced solid tumor such as melanoma, head and neck, liver or kidney cancer. The V gene is TRBV19, the J gene TRBJ2-1; TRBD2 aligns across 9 bases. The starting material was CD4+ or CD8+ T cells sorted from blood, obtained in a trial of the OX40 agonist ivuxolimab. The DNA of the CDR3 is TGTGCCAGTAGTACCAAATTCTCCGCGGGGGGGCCTTACAATGAGCAGTTCTTC. This gives the protein CASSTKFSAGGPYNEQFF. The full variable domain, rest sourced from reference TRBV19 and TRBJ2-1, is DGGITQSPKYLFRKEGQNVTLSCEQNLNHDAMYWYRQDPGQGLRLIYYSQIVNDFQKGDIAEGYSVSREKKESFPLTVTSAQKNPTAFYLCASSTKFSAGGPYNEQFFGPGTRLTVL.